This is a list of T cell receptor beta chains from one sample in a study of CD8 T cells in ankylosing spondylitis. TCRdb processed the 5' RACE reads anew with MiXCR; each CDR3 protein has one entry. The profile shows 200,000 to 250,000 distinct CDR3 sequences, roughly 10% of them singletons. The sequenced material came from blood, either unsorted or a sorted T cell fraction (not recorded which). The receptors stem from a male donor with ankylosing spondylitis or in good health (not recorded which). Both conserved end residues are part of each CDR3. Fields, in order: clone size, V gene, D gene, J gene, CDR3 protein, CDR3 DNA. A D gene is named only where the DNA matches it firmly. Part of the rows lack a size; the others show once, few, many or a class for expanded clones.

size: -; V: TRBV3-1; D: TRBD1; J: TRBJ1-6; CDR3: CASRPGQGNSPLHF; DNA: TGTGCCAGCAGACCGGGACAGGGTAATTCACCCCTCCACTTT
size: many; V: TRBV20-1; D: TRBD1; J: TRBJ2-7; CDR3: CSAGTGLHEQYF; DNA: TGCAGTGCCGGGACAGGTTTACACGAGCAGTACTTC
size: many; V: TRBV20-1; D: -; J: TRBJ2-1; CDR3: CSAATGRTYNEQFF; DNA: TGCAGTGCTGCGACCGGTCGGACCTACAATGAGCAGTTCTTC
size: many; V: TRBV9; D: -; J: TRBJ2-3; CDR3: CASSGRSPAADTQYF; DNA: TGTGCCAGCAGCGGGCGGAGCCCAGCAGCAGATACGCAGTATTTT
size: many; V: TRBV29-1; D: -; J: TRBJ2-4; CDR3: CSAPVGGANIQYF; DNA: TGCAGCGCCCCTGTGGGGGGCGCGAACATTCAGTACTTC
size: many; V: TRBV20-1; D: TRBD1; J: TRBJ1-2; CDR3: CSAMDRGVGYGYTF; DNA: TGCAGTGCTATGGACAGGGGCGTCGGCTATGGCTACACCTTC
size: many; V: TRBV7-2; D: TRBD1; J: TRBJ1-4; CDR3: CASSYTGTANEKLFF; DNA: TGTGCCAGCAGCTACACCGGGACAGCTAATGAAAAACTGTTTTTT
size: -; V: TRBV11-2; D: -; J: TRBJ2-5; CDR3: CASSRLGGGRETQYF; DNA: TGTGCCAGCAGCCGACTCGGAGGGGGCCGAGAGACCCAGTACTTC
size: few; V: TRBV3-1; D: -; J: TRBJ1-2; CDR3: CATKPPQGGYTF; DNA: TGTGCCACTAAACCCCCCCAAGGTGGCTACACCTTC
size: -; V: TRBV7-2; D: -; J: TRBJ2-1; CDR3: CASSPVGSSYNEQFF; DNA: TGTGCCAGCAGCCCAGTGGGGAGCTCCTACAATGAGCAGTTCTTC
size: many; V: TRBV5-6; D: -; J: TRBJ2-5; CDR3: CASSSFRETQYF; DNA: TGTGCCAGCAGTTCTTTCCGGGAGACCCAGTACTTC
size: -; V: TRBV12-3/TRBV12-4; D: -; J: TRBJ2-1; CDR3: CASSRQFEQFF; DNA: TGTGCCAGCAGCCGACAGTTTGAGCAGTTCTTC
size: few; V: TRBV11-2; D: TRBD1; J: TRBJ1-1; CDR3: CASRSTGSVPEAFF; DNA: TGTGCCAGCAGATCGACAGGGAGCGTCCCTGAAGCTTTCTTT
size: many; V: TRBV12-3/TRBV12-4; D: -; J: TRBJ2-6; CDR3: CASTPGRSGANVLTF; DNA: TGTGCCAGCACTCCGGGGCGCTCTGGGGCCAACGTCCTGACTTTC
size: -; V: TRBV6-1; D: -; J: TRBJ1-4; CDR3: CASSRALGEKLFF; DNA: TGTGCCAGCAGCCGGGCCCTAGGCGAAAAACTGTTTTTT
size: once; V: TRBV20-1; D: -; J: TRBJ1-4; CDR3: CSAPGGSTNEKLFF; DNA: TGCAGTGCCCCTGGGGGCTCAACTAATGAAAAACTGTTTTTT